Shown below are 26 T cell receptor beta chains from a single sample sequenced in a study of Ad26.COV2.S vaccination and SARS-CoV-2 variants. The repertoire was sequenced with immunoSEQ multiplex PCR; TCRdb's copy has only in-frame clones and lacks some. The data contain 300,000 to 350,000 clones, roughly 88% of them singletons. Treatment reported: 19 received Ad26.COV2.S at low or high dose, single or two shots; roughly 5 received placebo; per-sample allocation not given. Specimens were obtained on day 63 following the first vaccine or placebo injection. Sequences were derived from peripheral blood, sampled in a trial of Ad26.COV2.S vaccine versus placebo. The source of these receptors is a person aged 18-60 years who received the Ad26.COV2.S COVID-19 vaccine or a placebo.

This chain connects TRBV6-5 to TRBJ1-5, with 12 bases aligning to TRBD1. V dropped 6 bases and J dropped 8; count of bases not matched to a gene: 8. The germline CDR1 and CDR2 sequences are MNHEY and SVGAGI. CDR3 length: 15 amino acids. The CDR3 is CASSGDRGRGKPQHF. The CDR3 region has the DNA TGTGCCAGCAGCGGGGACAGGGGGCGCGGTAAGCCCCAGCATTTT.

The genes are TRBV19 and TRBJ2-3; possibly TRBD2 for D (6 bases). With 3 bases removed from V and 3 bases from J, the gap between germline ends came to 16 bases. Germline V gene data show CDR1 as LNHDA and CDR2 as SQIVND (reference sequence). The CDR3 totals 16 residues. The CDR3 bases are TGTGCCAGTAGTATTACCGGGAGTGTGGGGACAGATACGCAGTATTTT. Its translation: CASSITGSVGTDTQYF.

CDR3 region: CSASGGLAGELFF. Here the CDR3 DNA reads TGCAGTGCTAGTGGAGGTTTGGCCGGGGAGCTGTTTTTT. V is TRBV20-1 and J is TRBJ2-2, with a possible D match to TRBD2 (5 bases). V lost 3 bases and J lost 6, with 11 bases in between. The CDR3 spans 13 residues. Germline assignment: CDR1 DFQATT and CDR2 SNEGSKA (reference sequence).

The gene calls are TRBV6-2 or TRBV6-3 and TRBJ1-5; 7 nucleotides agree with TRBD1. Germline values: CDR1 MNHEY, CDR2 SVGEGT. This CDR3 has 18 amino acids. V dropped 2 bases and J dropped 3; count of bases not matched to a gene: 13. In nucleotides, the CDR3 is TGTGCCAGCAGTTACGCCCAAAAGACAGGGCCCCACAATCAGCCCCAGCATTTT. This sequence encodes CASSYAQKTGPHNQPQHF.

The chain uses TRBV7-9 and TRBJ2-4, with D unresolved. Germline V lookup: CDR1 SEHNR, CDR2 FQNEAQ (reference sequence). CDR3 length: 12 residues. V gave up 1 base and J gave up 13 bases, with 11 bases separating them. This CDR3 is CASSLGMARQYF. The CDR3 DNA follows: TGTGCCAGCAGCTTAGGGATGGCCCGCCAGTACTTC.

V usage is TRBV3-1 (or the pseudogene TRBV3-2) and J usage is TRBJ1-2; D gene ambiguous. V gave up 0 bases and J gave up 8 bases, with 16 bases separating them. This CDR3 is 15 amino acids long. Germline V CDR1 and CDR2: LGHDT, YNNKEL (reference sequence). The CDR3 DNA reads TGTGCCAGCAGCCAAGACCGCGGACCACCTGTGGGCTACACCTTC. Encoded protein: CASSQDRGPPVGYTF.

DNA of the CDR3: TGTGCCAGCTCACCACAACCGCCGGGGAACACTGAAGCTTTCTTT. It translates to CASSPQPPGNTEAFF. The J gene is TRBJ1-1, the V gene TRBV18; no firm D call. Per germline, CDR1 KGHSH and CDR2 LQKENI. V was pared by 1 base and J by 1 base, with 10 bases between. The CDR3 has 15 amino acids.

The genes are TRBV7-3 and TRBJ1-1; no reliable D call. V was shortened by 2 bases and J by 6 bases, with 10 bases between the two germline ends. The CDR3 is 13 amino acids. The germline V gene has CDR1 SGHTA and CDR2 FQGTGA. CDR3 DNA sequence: TGTGCCAGCAGCTTAGGGTCGGTCGCTGAAGCTTTCTTT. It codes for CASSLGSVAEAFF.

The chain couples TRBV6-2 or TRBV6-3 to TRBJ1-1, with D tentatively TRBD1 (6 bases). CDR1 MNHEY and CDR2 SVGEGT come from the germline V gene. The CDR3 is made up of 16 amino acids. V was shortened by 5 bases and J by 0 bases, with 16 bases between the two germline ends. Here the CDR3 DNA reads TGTGCCAGCAGTCCCCGGACTCAGGGGTTGAACACTGAAGCTTTCTTT. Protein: CASSPRTQGLNTEAFF.

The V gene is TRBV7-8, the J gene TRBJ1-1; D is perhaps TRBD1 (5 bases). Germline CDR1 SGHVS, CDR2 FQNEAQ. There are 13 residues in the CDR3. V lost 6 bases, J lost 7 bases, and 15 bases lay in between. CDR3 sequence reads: CASRRGGSHEAFF. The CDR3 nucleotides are TGTGCCAGCAGGAGGGGTGGCAGTCATGAAGCTTTCTTT. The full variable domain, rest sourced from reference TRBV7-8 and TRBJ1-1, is GAGVSQSPRYKVAKRGQDVALRCDPISGHVSLFWYQQALGQGPEFLTYFQNEAQLDKSGLPSDRFFAERPEGSVSTLKIQRTQQEDSAVYLCASRRGGSHEAFFGQGTRLTVV.

For the CDR3, the DNA is TGTGCCAGCAGTTTATCTCTGGACAGCAGCTCCTACGAGCAGTACTTC. Its translation: CASSLSLDSSSYEQYF. The V gene is TRBV28, the J gene TRBJ2-7; D might be TRBD1 (6 bases). The CDR3 runs to 16 residues. The ends were cut back, 1 base at V and 0 bases at J, with 13 bases in the middle. Germline V gives CDR1 MDHEN, CDR2 SYDVKM. The full variable domain, completed using reference TRBV28 and TRBJ2-7, is DVKVTQSSRYLVKRTGEKVFLECVQDMDHENMFWYRQDPGLGLRLIYFSYDVKMKEKGDIPEGYSVSREKKERFSLILESASTNQTSMYLCASSLSLDSSSYEQYFGPGTRLTVT.

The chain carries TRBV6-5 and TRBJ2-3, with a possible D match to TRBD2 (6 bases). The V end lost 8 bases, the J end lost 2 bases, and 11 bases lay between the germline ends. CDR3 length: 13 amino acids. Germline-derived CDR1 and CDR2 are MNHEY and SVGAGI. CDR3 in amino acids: CASAADYTDTQYF. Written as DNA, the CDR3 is TGTGCCAGCGCAGCGGACTACACAGATACGCAGTATTTT.

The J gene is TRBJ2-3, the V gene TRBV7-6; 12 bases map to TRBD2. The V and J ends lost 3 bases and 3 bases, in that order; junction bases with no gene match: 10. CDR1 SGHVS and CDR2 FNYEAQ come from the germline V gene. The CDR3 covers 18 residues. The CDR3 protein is CASSFGAGLAGITDTQYF. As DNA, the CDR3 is TGTGCCAGCAGCTTTGGAGCGGGACTAGCGGGTATAACAGATACGCAGTATTTT.

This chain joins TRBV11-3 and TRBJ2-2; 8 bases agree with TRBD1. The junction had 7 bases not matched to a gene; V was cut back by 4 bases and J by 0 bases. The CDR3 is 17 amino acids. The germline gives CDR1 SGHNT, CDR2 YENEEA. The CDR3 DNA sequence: TGTGCCAGCAGCTCCGATAGACAGGGGTCGAACACCGGGGAGCTGTTTTTT. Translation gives CASSSDRQGSNTGELFF.

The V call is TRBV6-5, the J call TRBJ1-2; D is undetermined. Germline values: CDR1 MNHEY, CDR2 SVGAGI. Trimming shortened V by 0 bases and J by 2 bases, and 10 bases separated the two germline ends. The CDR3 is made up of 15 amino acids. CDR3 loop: CASSYSNSLNYGYTF. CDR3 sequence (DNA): TGTGCCAGCAGTTACTCGAACAGTCTGAACTATGGCTACACCTTC.

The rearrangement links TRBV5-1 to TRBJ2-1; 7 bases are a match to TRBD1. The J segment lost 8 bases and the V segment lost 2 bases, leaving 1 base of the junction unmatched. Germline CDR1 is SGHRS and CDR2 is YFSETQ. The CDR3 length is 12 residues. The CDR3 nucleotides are TGCGCCAGCAGCTTTGACAGGGATGAGCAGTTCTTC. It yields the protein CASSFDRDEQFF.

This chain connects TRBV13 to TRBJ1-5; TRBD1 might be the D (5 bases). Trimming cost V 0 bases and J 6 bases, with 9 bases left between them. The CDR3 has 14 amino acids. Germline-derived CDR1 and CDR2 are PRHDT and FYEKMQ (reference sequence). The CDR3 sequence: CASSLGGGSQPQHF. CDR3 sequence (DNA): TGTGCCAGCAGCTTAGGCGGGGGAAGTCAGCCCCAGCATTTT.

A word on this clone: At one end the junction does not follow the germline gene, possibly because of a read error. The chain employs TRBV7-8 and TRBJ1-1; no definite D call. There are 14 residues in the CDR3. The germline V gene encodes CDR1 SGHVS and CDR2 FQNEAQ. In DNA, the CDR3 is TGTGCCACTTCGATAAGGACGGGGAACTCTGAAGCTTTCTTT. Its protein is CATSIRTGNSEAFF.

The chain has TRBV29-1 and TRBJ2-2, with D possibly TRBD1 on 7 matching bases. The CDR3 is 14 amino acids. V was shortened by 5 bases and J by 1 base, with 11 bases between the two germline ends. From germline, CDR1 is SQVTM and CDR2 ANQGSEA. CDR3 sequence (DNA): TGCAGCGTTAGACAGGGAGGGAACACCGGGGAGCTGTTTTTT. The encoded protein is CSVRQGGNTGELFF.

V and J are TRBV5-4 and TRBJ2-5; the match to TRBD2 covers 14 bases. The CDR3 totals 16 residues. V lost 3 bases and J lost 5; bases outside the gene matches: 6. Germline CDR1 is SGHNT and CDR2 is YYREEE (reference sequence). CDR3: CASSYGTSGSTETQYF. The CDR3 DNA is TGTGCCAGCAGCTATGGGACTAGCGGGAGTACGGAGACCCAGTACTTC.

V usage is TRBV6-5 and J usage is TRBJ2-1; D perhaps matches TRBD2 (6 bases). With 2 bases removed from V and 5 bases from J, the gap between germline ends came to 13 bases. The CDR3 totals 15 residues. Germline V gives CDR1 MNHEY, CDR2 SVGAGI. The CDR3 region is CASSYRLEGNNEQFF. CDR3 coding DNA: TGTGCCAGCAGTTACCGACTAGAGGGTAACAATGAGCAGTTCTTC.

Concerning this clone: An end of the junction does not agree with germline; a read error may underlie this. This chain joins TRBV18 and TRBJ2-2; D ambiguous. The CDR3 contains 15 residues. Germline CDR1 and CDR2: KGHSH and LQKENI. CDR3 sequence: CASSPRIGLTGELFF. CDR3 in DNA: TGTGCCAGCTCCCCACGTATAGGTCTCACCGGGGAGCTGTTTTTT.

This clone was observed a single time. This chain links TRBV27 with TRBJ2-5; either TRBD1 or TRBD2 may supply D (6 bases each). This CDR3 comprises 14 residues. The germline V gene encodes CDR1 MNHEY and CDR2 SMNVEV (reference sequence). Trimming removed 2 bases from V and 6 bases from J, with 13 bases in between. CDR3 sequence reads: CASSLGPRGQTQYF. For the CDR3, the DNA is TGTGCCAGCAGTTTAGGGCCTCGGGGGCAGACCCAGTACTTC.

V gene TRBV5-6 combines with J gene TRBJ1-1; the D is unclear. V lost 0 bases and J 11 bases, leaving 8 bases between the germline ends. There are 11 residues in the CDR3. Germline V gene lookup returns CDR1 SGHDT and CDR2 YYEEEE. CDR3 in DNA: TGTGCCAGCAGCTTGGGGTTCGAGGCTTTCTTT. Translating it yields CASSLGFEAFF.

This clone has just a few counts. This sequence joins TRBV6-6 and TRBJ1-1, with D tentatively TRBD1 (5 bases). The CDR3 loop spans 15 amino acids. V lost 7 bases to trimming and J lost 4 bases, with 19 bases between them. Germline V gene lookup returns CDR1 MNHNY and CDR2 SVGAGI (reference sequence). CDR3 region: CASIRFPQGPTEAFF. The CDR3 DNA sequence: TGTGCCAGCATACGATTTCCGCAGGGTCCCACTGAAGCTTTCTTT.

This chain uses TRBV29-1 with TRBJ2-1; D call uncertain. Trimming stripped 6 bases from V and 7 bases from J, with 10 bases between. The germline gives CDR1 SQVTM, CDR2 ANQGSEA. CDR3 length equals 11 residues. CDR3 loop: CSVPAPNEQFF. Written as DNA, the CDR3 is TGCAGCGTCCCCGCCCCGAATGAGCAGTTCTTC.